These 15 T cell receptor beta chains came from one sample sequenced in a study of early T cells in non-severe SARS-CoV-2 infection. A single record per CDR3 protein comes from TCRdb applying MiXCR to the 5' RACE reads. The sample has some 100,000 distinct CDR3 sequences, approximately 14% seen once; the top ten hold about 0.58%. Sequences were obtained from whole blood. The origin of the receptors is an adult who was a healthcare worker with PCR-confirmed SARS-CoV-2 infection or an uninfected control (not recorded which).

This clonotype was detected ten times or more. This chain uses TRBV29-1 with TRBJ2-1; possible D gene TRBD2, 5 bases. V was shortened by 6 bases and J by 6 bases, with 12 bases between the two germline ends. The CDR3 consists of 12 residues. CDR1 SQVTM and CDR2 ANQGSEA come from the germline V gene. CDR3 coding DNA: TGCAGCGTGGGCCGGGGTGTCAATGAGCAGTTCTTC. Its translation is CSVGRGVNEQFF.

The chain uses TRBV18 and TRBJ1-5; 7 nucleotides align to TRBD1. V was pared by 3 bases and J by 4 bases, with 9 bases of the junction left unmatched. Germline CDR1 is KGHSH and CDR2 is LQKENI. The CDR3 sequence is 16 residues long. The CDR3: CASSPKLGGGNQPQHF. The DNA for the CDR3 is TGTGCCAGCTCACCGAAGTTAGGGGGCGGTAATCAGCCCCAGCATTTT.

Concerning this clonotype itself: Given a much more abundant clone one base away, this may be a read error. The genes are TRBV2 and TRBJ2-3; D is uncertain. Germline CDR1 SNHLY, CDR2 FYNNEI. There are 17 residues in the CDR3. CDR3 sequence: CVSSEKGLERSTDTQYF. CDR3 DNA sequence: TGTGTCAGCAGTGAAAAGGGCCTCGAACGGAGCACAGATACGCAGTATTTT.

This clonotype was observed a few times. This chain joins TRBV11-2 and TRBJ1-3; D is ambiguous. CDR3 size: 15 residues. The V end lost 1 base, the J end lost 3 bases, and 10 bases lay between the germline ends. The germline gives CDR1 SGHAT, CDR2 FQNNGV. CDR3 residues: CASSLAPGGGNTIYF. The CDR3 DNA reads TGTGCCAGCAGCTTAGCCCCGGGAGGTGGAAACACCATATATTTT.

The chain couples TRBV6-4 to TRBJ2-1, with D perhaps matching TRBD1 (5 bases). This CDR3 is built from 14 residues. Trimming took off 2 bases at V and 3 bases at J, with 8 bases between the two ends. Germline-derived CDR1 and CDR2 are MRHNA and SNTAGT. The chain's CDR3 is CASSDTGSYNEQFF. CDR3 nucleotide sequence: TGTGCCAGCAGTGACACAGGCAGCTACAATGAGCAGTTCTTC.

This clonotype was counted only a few times. The chain uses TRBV3-1 and TRBJ1-6; D is unresolved. Germline-derived CDR1 and CDR2 are LGHDT and YNNKEL (reference sequence). The CDR3 covers 15 residues. V was trimmed by 3 bases and J by 4 bases, leaving 10 bases between them. The CDR3 sequence: CASSHAAVYNSPLHF. CDR3 sequence (DNA): TGTGCCAGCAGCCACGCAGCGGTTTATAATTCACCCCTCCACTTT.

The chain uses TRBV7-2 and TRBJ2-5, with no clear D. This CDR3 is built from 14 residues. Trimming shortened V by 5 bases and J by 1 base, and 11 bases separated the two germline ends. Germline lookup yields CDR1 SGHTA and CDR2 FQGNSA. CDR3 protein: CASSPRSPQETQYF. The CDR3 DNA reads as TGTGCCAGCAGCCCACGGTCCCCCCAAGAGACCCAGTACTTC.

This clonotype was detected only a few times. The chain combines TRBV4-1 with TRBJ1-4, with D tentatively TRBD1 (5 bases). The V end was cut by 0 bases, the J end by 8 bases, with 28 bases between. The germline V gene encodes CDR1 MGHRA and CDR2 YSYEKL. CDR3 size: 20 residues. CDR3 bases: TGCGCCAGCAGCCAAGATTCTCCTACCCTTGGGGGGACGGCGGGGGAAAAACTGTTTTTT. Translating gives CASSQDSPTLGGTAGEKLFF.

This clonotype showed up many times. The chain employs TRBV29-1 and TRBJ2-3, with 8 bases matching TRBD1. This CDR3 region has 14 residues. Germline V gene data show CDR1 as SQVTM and CDR2 as ANQGSEA. Trimming removed 4 bases from V and 4 bases from J; junction bases left unmatched: 7. The CDR3 spells CSVVTGGAADTQYF. For the CDR3, the DNA is TGCAGCGTTGTAACAGGGGGTGCAGCAGATACGCAGTATTTT.

The genes are TRBV7-3 and TRBJ2-3, with TRBD2 matching 10 bases. Germline CDR1 and CDR2: SGHTA and FQGTGA. The junction had 8 bases not matched to a gene; V was cut back by 4 bases and J by 4 bases. The CDR3 runs to 16 residues. This CDR3 is CASSSPASGGSDTQYF. CDR3 nucleotides: TGTGCCAGCAGCTCCCCCGCTAGCGGGGGTTCAGATACGCAGTATTTT.

The genes are TRBV20-1 and TRBJ1-5; tentatively, D is TRBD1 (6 bases). The germline CDR1 and CDR2 sequences are DFQATT and SNEGSKA (reference sequence). The CDR3 runs to 13 residues. Trimming took off 6 bases at V and 3 bases at J, with 12 bases between the two ends. The CDR3 sequence is CSAGRGTNQPQHF. DNA of the CDR3: TGCAGTGCGGGGAGGGGGACCAATCAGCCCCAGCATTTT.

Here the CDR3 DNA reads TGTGCCAGCAGCCAAGAGTATGATAATTCACCCCTCCACTTT. Translating gives CASSQEYDNSPLHF. V is TRBV3-1 and J is TRBJ1-6, with no clear D. The length of the CDR3 is 14 residues. V lost 0 bases and J lost 5, with 5 bases in between. Germline-derived CDR1 and CDR2 are LGHDT and YNNKEL (reference sequence).

In this sample, this clonotype turned up once. V gene TRBV9 combines with J gene TRBJ2-3; 7 nucleotides align to TRBD2. In germline, CDR1 is SGDLS, CDR2 YYNGEE. CDR3 length: 15 amino acids. V trimming: 0 bases; J trimming: 2 bases; junction bases outside the gene matches: 3. The CDR3 here is CASSVGRGNTDTQYF. DNA for the CDR3: TGTGCCAGCAGCGTAGGGCGGGGGAACACAGATACGCAGTATTTT.

The chain employs TRBV12-3 or TRBV12-4 and TRBJ2-4, with D perhaps matching TRBD2 (5 bases). The CDR3 sequence is 11 residues long. V shed 3 bases and J shed 8 bases, with 5 bases lying between them. The CDR3 DNA reads as TGTGCCAGCAGTTTCGGGGACATTCAGTACTTC. Its protein is CASSFGDIQYF.

This sequence joins TRBV29-1 and TRBJ1-2; possible D gene TRBD1, 6 bases. The CDR3 loop spans 13 amino acids. The germline V and J ends were trimmed by 6 bases and 7 bases, with 18 bases remaining between them. Germline loops: CDR1 SQVTM, CDR2 ANQGSEA. The CDR3 DNA reads as TGCAGCGTCATTAACATGGACAGAACTGGCTACACCTTC. Translating gives CSVINMDRTGYTF. Based on the CDR3 plus reference TRBV29-1 and TRBJ1-2, the full variable domain is SAVISQKPSRDICQRGTSLTIQCQVDSQVTMMFWYRQQPGQSLTLIATANQGSEATYESGFVIDKFPISRPNLTFSTLTVSNMSPEDSSIYLCSVINMDRTGYTFGSGTRLTVV.